The following is a T cell receptor (beta chain) sequence with its context. Antigen: not known. The data originate from a study of monozygotic twins with inflammatory bowel disease. Study observations and caveats: With inverse Simpson as the measure, TCRbeta diversity was lower in IBD patients than in healthy co-twins. What may have added variability to patient repertoires is that immunosuppressive treatments differed.

There are 13 residues in the CDR3. CDR1 ENHRY and CDR2 SYGVKD come from the germline V gene. Samples each yielded cDNA through eight separate reactions. TCRdb reprocessed the 5' RACE reads and keeps a single row for each CDR3 protein, giving no DNA. In total, the table holds 200,000 to 250,000 distinct CDR3 sequences. The source material was blood. The receptor's source is a human donor with ulcerative colitis or Crohn's disease, or a healthy co-twin of an affected twin (not recorded which). The chain recombines TRBV10-3 with TRBJ1-1; TCRdb calls TRBD1, which cannot be checked without DNA. The CDR3 loop reads CAINRAENTEAFF.